One sample yielded the 29 T cell receptor beta chains listed below, sequenced in a study of T cells in Graves' hyperthyroidism and ophthalmopathy. The investigators amplified TCR beta CDR3 regions from RNA transcripts. HTBI primers drove first-round RT-PCR of the TCR CDR3. TCRdb reprocessed the multiplex PCR reads via MiXCR and lists one record per CDR3 protein. The profile shows 500,000 to 550,000 distinct CDR3 sequences, around 20% of them singletons. Sequences were obtained from blood. These receptors originate from a man aged 18 to 35 with Graves' hyperthyroidism.

This clonotype was counted between two and nine times. One junction end disagrees with the germline gene, perhaps due to a read error. The rearrangement uses TRBV6-1 and TRBJ2-4, with 8 bases lining up with TRBD1. The CDR3 contains 14 residues. In germline, CDR1 is MNHNS, CDR2 SASEGT. CDR3 sequence reads: CASRDRVVKNIKYF. DNA for the CDR3: TGTGCCAGCAGGGACAGGGTGGTCAAAAACATTAAGTACTTC.

V gene TRBV4-1 combines with J gene TRBJ2-5; 8 bases align to TRBD1. The trim removed 4 bases at V and 4 bases at J, leaving 23 bases unmatched. This CDR3 contains 20 residues. CDR1 is MGHRA, CDR2 YSYEKL, per germline. CDR3 sequence: CASSPSPPSRTGKTGETQYF. CDR3 coding DNA: TGCGCCAGCAGCCCCTCCCCCCCCAGTAGGACAGGGAAGACGGGAGAGACCCAGTACTTC.

The genes are TRBV30 and TRBJ2-7, with D maybe TRBD2 (7 bases). The CDR3 extends over 14 amino acids. Trimming cost V 4 bases and J 4 bases, with 17 bases left between them. In germline, CDR1 is GTSNPN, CDR2 SVGIG (reference sequence). The chain's CDR3 is CAWTGGGGGYEQYF. CDR3 sequence (DNA): TGTGCCTGGACCGGGGGCGGGGGCGGGTACGAGCAGTACTTC.

This clonotype was recorded many times. The chain is built from TRBV6-1 and TRBJ1-1, with D possibly being TRBD1 (6 bases). Trimming took off 8 bases at V and 5 bases at J, with 15 bases between the two ends. The V gene's germline CDR1 is MNHNS and CDR2 SASEGT. The CDR3 loop spans 13 amino acids. The CDR3 region is CASPRGGGTEAFF. CDR3 DNA sequence: TGTGCCAGCCCCAGGGGTGGGGGGACTGAAGCTTTCTTT.

This clonotype was detected many times. J is TRBJ1-1 and V is TRBV6-1, with D possibly being TRBD1 (5 bases). Germline V CDR1 and CDR2: MNHNS, SASEGT. The CDR3 runs to 13 residues. Trimming pared 6 bases from V and 0 bases from J, leaving 8 bases between. CDR3 DNA sequence: TGTGCCAGCAGACCACAGGTGAACACTGAAGCTTTCTTT. Residues: CASRPQVNTEAFF.

This clonotype came up many times. The germline gene is not matched at one end of the junction; a read error may be the cause. CDR3: CASSGWDSNRPQHF. The DNA for the CDR3 is TGTGCCAGCTCTGGCTGGGATAGCAATCGGCCCCAGCATTTT. The chain couples TRBV3-1 to TRBJ1-5, with D hard to call. The CDR3 runs to 14 residues. The germline gives CDR1 LGHDT, CDR2 YNNKEL (reference sequence).

The gene calls are TRBV27 and TRBJ2-3, with D tentatively TRBD2 (6 bases). In germline, CDR1 is MNHEY, CDR2 SMNVEV (reference sequence). V was clipped by 5 bases and J by 3 bases, with 15 bases between them. The CDR3 length is 15 residues. The CDR3 sequence is CASSPQTRKTDTQYF. For the CDR3, the DNA is TGTGCCAGCAGTCCACAGACTAGAAAGACAGATACGCAGTATTTT.

This clonotype was counted ten times or more. The chain joins TRBV6-5 to TRBJ2-7; 8 bases map to TRBD1. The length of the CDR3 is 13 residues. CDR1 MNHEY and CDR2 SVGAGI come from the germline V gene. Trimming cost V 5 bases and J 6 bases; bases outside gene matches: 6. The CDR3 sequence is CASSPPTGAEQYF. CDR3 bases: TGTGCCAGCAGTCCCCCGACAGGGGCCGAGCAGTACTTC.

This clonotype appeared many times. V usage is TRBV6-2 or TRBV6-3 and J usage is TRBJ2-7, with 7 bases identical to TRBD1. Germline V gene sequence: CDR1 MNHEY, CDR2 SVGEGT. This CDR3 spans 14 amino acids. V lost 10 bases to trimming and J lost 5 bases; unmatched junction nucleotides: 14. Here the CDR3 DNA reads TGTGCCACCAACCCCCGACAGGGCCCCAACGAGCAGTACTTC. Residues: CATNPRQGPNEQYF.

At least ten counts were recorded for this clonotype. The chain carries TRBV6-1 and TRBJ1-2; a weak D match, TRBD1 (5 bases). V was cut by 4 bases and J by 7 bases, with 19 bases left in between. Germline values: CDR1 MNHNS, CDR2 SASEGT. The CDR3 runs 15 residues. CDR3 region: CASSVGTALGGGYTF. The CDR3 DNA reads TGTGCCAGCAGTGTTGGGACGGCCCTTGGGGGTGGCTACACCTTC.

A note on this clonotype: Lacking the conserved final phenylalanine or tryptophan, this CDR3 likely reflects a read error. It is unclear where the CDR3 begins or ends on the DNA, so no DNA is shown, and the CDR3 is as TCRdb lists it. J is TRBJ1-1 and V is TRBV28. Germline CDR1 and CDR2: MDHEN and SYDVKM. The CDR3 has 13 residues if both end residues are counted. The CDR3 protein is CASSLGMNTEACV.

This clonotype was seen at least ten times. This CDR3 reads CASSFGTSPGETQYF. The DNA of the CDR3 is TGTGCCAGCAGTTTTGGGACCAGCCCGGGAGAGACCCAGTACTTC. The V and J genes are TRBV6-2 or TRBV6-3 and TRBJ2-5, with D perhaps being TRBD1 or TRBD2 (5 bases each). Trimming left V 4 bases short and J 4 bases short, with 16 bases between. Germline V CDR1 and CDR2: MNHEY, SVGEGT. There are 15 residues in the CDR3.

This clonotype came up many times. The chain couples TRBV6-5 to TRBJ2-5, with TRBD2 identical over 11 bases. CDR3 size: 15 residues. The junction had 5 bases not matched to a gene; V was cut back by 6 bases and J by 2 bases. From germline, CDR1 is MNHEY and CDR2 SVGAGI. The CDR3 spells CASRASGGIQETQYF. CDR3 sequence (DNA): TGTGCCAGCAGAGCTAGCGGGGGGATTCAAGAGACCCAGTACTTC.

This clonotype was seen at least ten times. This chain uses TRBV11-2 with TRBJ1-1, with a tentative D call TRBD1 (5 bases). This CDR3 region has 12 residues. Germline lookup yields CDR1 SGHAT and CDR2 FQNNGV. The ends were cut back, 7 bases at V and 4 bases at J, with 10 bases in the middle. The CDR3 loop is CASKRGTTEAFF. CDR3 DNA: TGTGCCAGCAAGCGTGGGACCACTGAAGCTTTCTTT.

This clonotype was detected many times. V usage is TRBV11-2 and J usage is TRBJ2-7; TRBD2 agrees at 11 bases. The V gene end was trimmed by 3 bases and the J gene end by 6 bases; junction bases not matched to a gene: 7. The CDR3 covers 15 residues. Germline values: CDR1 SGHAT, CDR2 FQNNGV. CDR3 sequence (DNA): TGTGCCAGCAGCTTCTCCCCGGGACTAGCGGTCGAGCAGTACTTC. Amino acids: CASSFSPGLAVEQYF.

The chain couples TRBV6-5 to TRBJ1-2, with a weak D call TRBD1 (5 bases). The CDR3 length is 14 residues. CDR1 and CDR2 (germline): MNHEY, SVGAGI. The V end was cut by 4 bases, the J end by 6 bases, with 15 bases between. The CDR3, as DNA: TGTGCCAGCAGTTCAAGGGGATATATGAATGGCTACACCTTC. This encodes CASSSRGYMNGYTF.

In its sample, this clonotype was seen many times. The chain joins TRBV30 to TRBJ2-5; D may be TRBD2 (5 bases). From germline, CDR1 is GTSNPN and CDR2 SVGIG (reference sequence). Trimming shortened V by 1 base and J by 5 bases, and 17 bases separated the two germline ends. The CDR3 consists of 15 residues. The DNA of the CDR3 is TGTGCCTGGAGTGCCCCCCGGACGGCGGGTGAGACCCAGTACTTC. It specifies CAWSAPRTAGETQYF. Looking up the rest from reference TRBV30 and TRBJ2-5 gives the full variable domain: SQTIHQWPATLVQPVGSPLSLECTVEGTSNPNLYWYRQAAGRGLQLLFYSVGIGQISSEVPQNLSASRPQDRQFILSSKKLLLSDSGFYLCAWSAPRTAGETQYFGPGTRLLVL.

There are many counts of this clonotype. The chain couples TRBV24-1 to TRBJ1-2; D is undetermined. Looked up from germline, CDR1 is KGHDR and CDR2 is SFDVKD. Trimming pared 5 bases from V and 6 bases from J, leaving 12 bases between. The CDR3 runs to 13 residues. Here the CDR3 reads CATSVTTNDGYTF. The CDR3 nucleotides are TGTGCCACCAGTGTCACGACAAATGATGGCTACACCTTC.

This clonotype came up a few times. The junction departs from the called germline gene at one end, perhaps through a read error. The chain couples TRBV6-1 to TRBJ2-6, with a possible D match to TRBD1 (5 bases). From germline, CDR1 is MNHNS and CDR2 SASEGT. CDR3 size: 15 residues. This CDR3 is CASSEVGSGADVLTF. The CDR3 bases are TGTGCCAGCAGTGAAGTAGGATCTGGGGCCGACGTCCTGACTTTC.

This rearrangement joins TRBV6-4 to TRBJ2-3; 9 bases are a match to TRBD2. Germline CDR1 and CDR2: MRHNA and SNTAGT. J was trimmed by 6 bases and V by 7 bases; bases with no gene match: 20. This CDR3 is 18 amino acids long. CDR3 nucleotides: TGTGCCAGCACCATCTCCCGTTCTAGCGGGGCGTACTGGGATACGCAGTATTTT. Its protein product is CASTISRSSGAYWDTQYF.

The chain has TRBV20-1 and TRBJ2-7; D tentatively fits TRBD1 or TRBD2 (5 bases each). The CDR3 spans 16 residues. The ends were cut back, 2 bases at V and 0 bases at J, with 17 bases in the middle. CDR1 DFQATT and CDR2 SNEGSKA come from the germline V gene (reference sequence). The CDR3 coding sequence is TGCAGTGCTAGATCTTCCCCGGGACCCCACTCCTACGAGCAGTACTTC. Translation gives CSARSSPGPHSYEQYF.

In this sample, this clonotype turned up many times. DNA of the CDR3: TGCAGCGTTGAAGAGGGGTCCTTGAACACTGAAGCTTTCTTT. Encoded protein: CSVEEGSLNTEAFF. The chain uses TRBV29-1 and TRBJ1-1; D is uncertain. The CDR3 contains 14 residues. The ends were cut back, 0 bases at V and 0 bases at J, with 8 bases in the middle. CDR1 and CDR2 from the germline V gene are SQVTM and ANQGSEA. The whole variable domain, remainder taken from reference TRBV29-1 and TRBJ1-1, is SAVISQKPSRDICQRGTSLTIQCQVDSQVTMMFWYRQQPGQSLTLIATANQGSEATYESGFVIDKFPISRPNLTFSTLTVSNMSPEDSSIYLCSVEEGSLNTEAFFGQGTRLTVV.

V is TRBV12-3 or TRBV12-4 and J is TRBJ2-7; 9 bases are a match to TRBD2. Trimming cost V 3 bases and J 2 bases; bases outside gene matches: 8. The CDR3 sequence is 16 residues long. CDR3 sequence reads: CASSFVAGGSPYEQYF. DNA of the CDR3: TGTGCCAGCAGTTTCGTTGCGGGGGGGAGTCCCTACGAGCAGTACTTC.

This clonotype was picked up many times. The chain recombines TRBV28 with TRBJ2-7; 7 nucleotides align to TRBD1. Germline lookup yields CDR1 MDHEN and CDR2 SYDVKM. The CDR3 totals 13 residues. V shed 8 bases and J 1 base; nucleotides not matched to a gene: 5. In DNA form, the CDR3 reads TGTGCCAGCTTAGACAGGGCGTCCTACGAGCAGTACTTC. It codes for CASLDRASYEQYF. The variable domain in full, completed from reference TRBV28 and TRBJ2-7, reads DVKVTQSSRYLVKRTGEKVFLECVQDMDHENMFWYRQDPGLGLRLIYFSYDVKMKEKGDIPEGYSVSREKKERFSLILESASTNQTSMYLCASLDRASYEQYFGPGTRLTVT.

This clonotype was seen ten or more times. The chain recombines TRBV11-3 with TRBJ1-1, with D maybe TRBD1 (5 bases). Trimming shortened V by 5 bases and J by 1 base, and 11 bases separated the two germline ends. Per germline, CDR1 SGHNT and CDR2 YENEEA. The CDR3 consists of 14 residues. This CDR3 reads CASSEGLQNTEAFF. The CDR3 bases are TGTGCCAGCAGCGAGGGACTTCAGAACACTGAAGCTTTCTTT. Using reference TRBV11-3 and TRBJ1-1 for the parts outside the CDR3, the full variable domain is EAGVVQSPRYKIIEKKQPVAFWCNPISGHNTLYWYLQNLGQGPELLIRYENEEAVDDSQLPKDRFSAERLKGVDSTLKIQPAELGDSAVYLCASSEGLQNTEAFFGQGTRLTVV.

In this sample, this clonotype turned up many times. The CDR3 nucleotides read TGTGCCAGCAGGACAGGGGACAACACTGAAGCTTTCTTT. Amino acid sequence: CASRTGDNTEAFF. The rearrangement uses TRBV12-3 or TRBV12-4 and TRBJ1-1, with TRBD1 identical over 8 bases. The J segment lost 2 bases and the V segment lost 6 bases, leaving 2 bases of the junction unmatched. The CDR3 length is 13 residues.

This clonotype occurred a few times. The J gene is TRBJ2-2, the V gene TRBV6-1, with 9 nucleotides matching TRBD1. This CDR3 has 15 residues. Germline values: CDR1 MNHNS, CDR2 SASEGT. Trimming at V came to 6 bases and at J to 5 bases, leaving 7 bases not matched to a gene. This CDR3 reads CASRHTGGRTGELFF. The CDR3 DNA reads TGTGCCAGCAGACATACAGGGGGCCGAACCGGGGAGCTGTTTTTT.

The gene calls are TRBV6-1 and TRBJ1-1; maybe TRBD1 (5 bases). Germline CDR1 and CDR2: MNHNS and SASEGT. Trimming took 6 bases from V and 3 from J, leaving 14 bases between them. The CDR3 sequence is 14 residues long. The CDR3 DNA is TGTGCCAGCAGAATTCAGGGATTGTACACTGAAGCTTTCTTT. It translates to CASRIQGLYTEAFF.

In its sample, this clonotype was seen many times. The V call is TRBV6-1, the J call TRBJ2-5; D is unresolved. This CDR3 has 17 amino acids. Germline CDR1 reads MNHNS; CDR2 reads SASEGT. The V end lost 6 bases, the J end lost 2 bases, and 22 bases lay between the germline ends. The CDR3 DNA reads TGTGCCAGCAGCCCTAACCGTCGGCCAGGCGAACAAGAGACCCAGTACTTC. Its translation: CASSPNRRPGEQETQYF.